The 9 T cell receptor beta chains below were found in one sample sequenced in a study of cytotoxic CD8 clonotypes in ibrutinib-treated CLL. TCRdb's table, derived via immunoSEQ multiplex PCR, lists solely in-frame clones and lacks some. The table has 250,000 to 350,000 clones, about 72% seen once. The sequenced sample was PBMCs, obtained at disease progression, from a patient treated with ibrutinib. The receptors were sampled from a human donor with chronic lymphocytic leukemia.

This chain connects TRBV6-1 to TRBJ2-5; TRBD2 matches 7 bases. Germline lookup yields CDR1 MNHNS and CDR2 SASEGT. Trimming removed 4 bases from V and 12 bases from J; junction bases left unmatched: 17. The CDR3 is 15 amino acids. CDR3 amino acids: CASSVDPYERGPEYF. The CDR3 region has the DNA TGTGCCAGCAGTGTCGACCCATACGAGCGGGGTCCAGAGTACTTC.

The chain uses TRBV9 and TRBJ2-1, with 8 bases identical to TRBD1. Germline V CDR1 and CDR2: SGDLS, YYNGEE. The CDR3 extends over 16 amino acids. V shed 0 bases, J shed 1 base, and the junction held 3 bases outside the gene matches. The chain's CDR3 is CASSVAGGGSYNEQFF. In nucleotides, the CDR3 is TGTGCCAGCAGCGTAGCAGGGGGCGGGTCCTACAATGAGCAGTTCTTC.

The genes are TRBV7-9 and TRBJ1-4; D gene uncertain. This CDR3 spans 14 amino acids. V lost 1 base, J lost 4 bases, and 7 bases lay in between. Per the germline V gene, CDR1 is SEHNR and CDR2 is FQNEAQ (reference sequence). CDR3: CASSLGQYNEKLFF. CDR3 DNA sequence: TGTGCCAGCAGCTTAGGGCAGTATAATGAAAAACTGTTTTTT.

The chain joins TRBV11-2 to TRBJ2-1; the D is unclear. This CDR3 is built from 15 residues. CDR1 SGHAT and CDR2 FQNNGV come from the germline V gene. Trimming left V 1 base short and J 7 bases short, with 14 bases between. CDR3: CASSLVVFPRNEQFF. The CDR3 coding sequence is TGTGCCAGCAGCTTAGTCGTCTTCCCGAGGAATGAGCAGTTCTTC.

The chain links TRBV6-5 to TRBJ2-1, with D perhaps being TRBD1 or TRBD2 (5 bases each). V lost 11 bases to trimming and J lost 15 bases, with 17 bases between them. The CDR3 loop spans 10 amino acids. Germline V lookup: CDR1 MNHEY, CDR2 SVGAGI. The CDR3 DNA reads as TGTGCCGTTGGGGATAAGGGGACGTTCTTC. Translated: CAVGDKGTFF.

The chain has TRBV18 and TRBJ1-5; D uncertain. CDR1 and CDR2 from the germline V gene are KGHSH and LQKENI. V dropped 3 bases and J dropped 0 bases, with 9 bases sitting between them. The CDR3 totals 15 residues. The CDR3: CASSPSVYSNQPQHF. CDR3 DNA: TGTGCCAGCTCACCGTCCGTGTATAGCAATCAGCCCCAGCATTTT.

The chain uses TRBV23-1 and TRBJ2-2; 8 nucleotides agree with TRBD1. TRBV23-1 is classed as an ORF, of uncertain function. V lost 6 bases to trimming and J lost 0 bases; unmatched junction nucleotides: 0. This CDR3 comprises 14 residues. CDR3 sequence reads: CASRTGANTGELFF. The CDR3 region has the DNA TGCGCCAGCAGGACAGGGGCGAACACCGGGGAGCTGTTTTTT.

This chain connects TRBV19 to TRBJ2-1; D not certain. This CDR3 comprises 17 residues. The V end lost 2 bases, the J end lost 0 bases, and 14 bases lay between the germline ends. Germline V gene lookup returns CDR1 LNHDA and CDR2 SQIVND (reference sequence). CDR3 nucleotides: TGTGCCAGTAGTATACAGCCCCCTGGCTTCTCCTACAATGAGCAGTTCTTC. Its protein is CASSIQPPGFSYNEQFF. Looking up the rest from reference TRBV19 and TRBJ2-1 gives the full variable domain: DGGITQSPKYLFRKEGQNVTLSCEQNLNHDAMYWYRQDPGQGLRLIYYSQIVNDFQKGDIAEGYSVSREKKESFPLTVTSAQKNPTAFYLCASSIQPPGFSYNEQFFGPGTRLTVL.

The chain carries TRBV7-6 and TRBJ2-7, with 8 nucleotides matching TRBD1. The V gene end was trimmed by 2 bases and the J gene end by 6 bases; junction bases not matched to a gene: 12. Germline CDR1 is SGHVS and CDR2 is FNYEAQ. CDR3 length equals 16 residues. The CDR3 DNA reads TGTGCCAGCAGCTTACGGGAGATACAGGGGGGTGGCGAGCAGTACTTC. It encodes CASSLREIQGGGEQYF.